This T cell receptor beta chain came from a study of quantifying T cell responses using KT2 cells. Whole-study context: RNA was reverse transcribed with TCR alpha and beta constant-region primers.

This clonotype was detected only a few times. Its antigen is undetermined. Unfractionated PBMC were spiked with known numbers of KT2 clone cells. Each cDNA got a UMI-containing oligo ligated at its 3' end. First-round PCR used roughly 4 cycles and beta primers RC1.1 and RC1.2 covering TRBC1 and TRBC2. TCRdb re-called the UMI-ligation and nested PCR reads through MiXCR, storing one row per CDR3 protein. The sample has around 56,000 distinct CDR3 sequences, 9% to 15% seen once. There are 18 residues in the CDR3. Germline CDR1 is LGHDT and CDR2 is YNNKEL (reference sequence). Trimming removed 3 bases from V and 1 base from J; junction bases left unmatched: 9. General study points: KT2 sequences were detected down to about one KT2 cell per 100,000 PBMC. KT2 clone alpha and beta sequence counts scaled linearly with input KT2 cell number.

The sequencing input was PBMCs spiked with cells of the T cell clone KT2. The source of this sequence is a human donor. The rearrangement uses TRBV3-1 and TRBJ2-1, with TRBD1 matching over 10 bases. The CDR3 reads CASSHLLGDRGSYNEQFF. CDR3 sequence (DNA): TGTGCCAGCAGCCATCTCTTGGGGGACAGGGGATCCTACAATGAGCAGTTCTTC.